This T cell receptor beta chain was recorded in a study of T-cell memory formation after mild COVID-19. Looking at the study overall: The study found TCR clusters largely donor specific. Points from the study as a whole: Contracting CD4+ clones were located mainly in CM and EM, and CD8+ clones in EMRA. A second wave expanding day 15 to 37 was CD4+-biased; contracting clones were balanced.

CDR3 size: 14 residues. Trimming stripped 5 bases from V and 7 bases from J, with 15 bases between. About this clonotype itself: The antigen is not known.

In TCRdb, the 5' RACE reads were re-called with MiXCR into one record per CDR3 protein. The data show 75,000 to 95,000 distinct CDR3 sequences, roughly 16% seen once. Sequences were obtained from PBMCs or a T cell subset sorted from them (not recorded which). The chain couples TRBV12-3 or TRBV12-4 to TRBJ1-5; D possibly corresponds to TRBD1 (6 bases). This sequence was found in a man aged 18 to 35 who had mild COVID-19 (a few samples of this study predate the infection). Cell type and time point are not known. This CDR3 is CASSHTGMGQPQHF. In nucleotides, the CDR3 is TGTGCCAGCAGTCATACAGGGATGGGCCAGCCCCAGCATTTT.